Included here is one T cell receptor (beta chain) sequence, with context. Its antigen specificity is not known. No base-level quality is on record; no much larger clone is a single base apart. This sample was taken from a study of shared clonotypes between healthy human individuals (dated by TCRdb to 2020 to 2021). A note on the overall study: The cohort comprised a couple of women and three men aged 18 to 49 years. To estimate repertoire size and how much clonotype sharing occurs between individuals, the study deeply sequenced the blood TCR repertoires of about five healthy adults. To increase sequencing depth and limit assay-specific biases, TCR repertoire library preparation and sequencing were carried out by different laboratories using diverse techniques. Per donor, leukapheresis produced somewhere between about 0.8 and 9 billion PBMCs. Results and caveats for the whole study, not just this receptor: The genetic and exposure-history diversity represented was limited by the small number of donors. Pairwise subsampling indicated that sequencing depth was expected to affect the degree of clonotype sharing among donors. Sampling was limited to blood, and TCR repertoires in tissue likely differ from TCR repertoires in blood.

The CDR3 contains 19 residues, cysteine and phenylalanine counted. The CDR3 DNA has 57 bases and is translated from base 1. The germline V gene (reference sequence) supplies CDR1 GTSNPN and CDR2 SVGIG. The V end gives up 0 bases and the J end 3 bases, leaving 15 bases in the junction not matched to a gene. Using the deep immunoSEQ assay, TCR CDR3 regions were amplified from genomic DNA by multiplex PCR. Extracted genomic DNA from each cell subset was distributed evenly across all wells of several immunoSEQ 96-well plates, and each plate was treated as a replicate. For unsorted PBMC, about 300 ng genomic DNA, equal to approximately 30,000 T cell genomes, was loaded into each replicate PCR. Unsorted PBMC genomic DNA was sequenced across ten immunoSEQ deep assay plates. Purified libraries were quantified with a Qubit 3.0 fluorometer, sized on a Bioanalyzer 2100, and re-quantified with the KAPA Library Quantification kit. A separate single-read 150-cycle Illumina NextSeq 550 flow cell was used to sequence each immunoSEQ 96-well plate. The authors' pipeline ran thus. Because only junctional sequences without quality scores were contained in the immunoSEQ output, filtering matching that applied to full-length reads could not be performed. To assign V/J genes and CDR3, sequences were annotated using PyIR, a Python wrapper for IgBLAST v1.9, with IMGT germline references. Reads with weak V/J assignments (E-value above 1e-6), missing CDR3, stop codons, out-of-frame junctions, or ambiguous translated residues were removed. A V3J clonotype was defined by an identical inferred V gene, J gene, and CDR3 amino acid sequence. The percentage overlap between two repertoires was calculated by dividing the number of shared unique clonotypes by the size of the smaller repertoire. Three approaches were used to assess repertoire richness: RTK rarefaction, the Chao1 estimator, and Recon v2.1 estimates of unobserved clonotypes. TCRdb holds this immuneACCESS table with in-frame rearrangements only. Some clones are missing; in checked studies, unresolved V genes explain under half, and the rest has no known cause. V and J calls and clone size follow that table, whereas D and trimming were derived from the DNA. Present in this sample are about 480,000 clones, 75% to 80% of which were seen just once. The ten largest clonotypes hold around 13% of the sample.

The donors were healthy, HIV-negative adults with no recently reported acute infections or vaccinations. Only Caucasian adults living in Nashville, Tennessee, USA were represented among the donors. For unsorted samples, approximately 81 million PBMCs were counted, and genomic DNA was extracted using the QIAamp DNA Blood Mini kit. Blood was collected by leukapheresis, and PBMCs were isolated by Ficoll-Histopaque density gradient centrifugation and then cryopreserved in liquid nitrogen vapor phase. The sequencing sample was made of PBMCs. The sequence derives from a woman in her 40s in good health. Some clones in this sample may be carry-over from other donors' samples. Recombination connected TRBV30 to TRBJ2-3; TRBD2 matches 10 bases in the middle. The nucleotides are TGTGCCTGGAGTGTACCTCCCGGGGTGGCTAGCGGGAGAACAGATACGCAGTATTTT. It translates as CAWSVPPGVASGRTDTQYF.